This T cell receptor (beta chain) was captured in a study of cytomegalovirus exposure and HLA in healthy donors. A note on this clone: Its antigen remains unidentified.

The study ran its PCR with 60 Vbeta and 13 Jbeta primers. In the original analysis: In a later analysis, 79 million or so unique TCR beta chains included roughly 11 million shared by two or more donors. TCRdb's copy holds only in-frame clones and misses some; the assay was immunoSEQ multiplex PCR. V, J and clone size were drawn from that table, and D and trimming were deduced from the DNA. The sample lists some 190,000 clones, 87% occurring once. V was pared by 9 bases and J by 6 bases, with 10 bases of the junction left unmatched. Germline values: CDR1 LNHDA, CDR2 SQIVND (reference sequence). The CDR3 loop spans 14 amino acids. Study conclusions and caveats: The likely explanation for a cluster of highly shared sequence variants was sequencing artifact. Listed as cytomegalovirus-associated were more than 150 TCR beta chains. In vitro assays verified that a few CMV-associated chains recognized CMV antigens specifically.

This receptor was obtained from a man younger than 45 in good health and CMV-seronegative. The rearrangement links TRBV19 to TRBJ1-2, with 10 bases that match TRBD1. Material: PBMCs. The CDR3: CASGDRGRYDGYTF. The CDR3 bases are TGTGCCAGCGGGGACAGGGGAAGGTATGATGGCTACACCTTC.